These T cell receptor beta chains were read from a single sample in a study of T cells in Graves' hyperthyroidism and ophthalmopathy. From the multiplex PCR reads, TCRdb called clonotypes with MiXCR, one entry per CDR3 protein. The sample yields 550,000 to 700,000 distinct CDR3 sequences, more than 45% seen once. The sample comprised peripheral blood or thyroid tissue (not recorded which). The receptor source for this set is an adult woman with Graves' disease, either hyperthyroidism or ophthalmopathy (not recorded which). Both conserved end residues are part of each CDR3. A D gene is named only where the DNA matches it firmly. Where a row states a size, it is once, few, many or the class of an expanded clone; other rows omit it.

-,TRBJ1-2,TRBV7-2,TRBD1,TGTGCCAGCAGATACGGACAGGGGGATGGCTACACCTTC,CASRYGQGDGYTF
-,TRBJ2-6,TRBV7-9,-,TGTGCCAGCAGCTTAGCGGGTCTTGGGGCCAACGTCCTGACTTTC,CASSLAGLGANVLTF
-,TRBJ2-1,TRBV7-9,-,TGTGCCAGCAGCTTAGATCGGGGAGTTGAGCAGTTCTTC,CASSLDRGVEQFF
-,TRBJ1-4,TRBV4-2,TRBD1,TGTGCCAGCAGCATTTCGGACAGGGTTCCTAATGAAAAACTGTTTTTT,CASSISDRVPNEKLFF
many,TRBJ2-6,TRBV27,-,TGTGCCAGCAGCTCGCTTGCTGGGGCCAACGTCCTGACTTTC,CASSSLAGANVLTF
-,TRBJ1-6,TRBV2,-,TGTGCCAGCAGTGGCCGGACAAGAGGCAATTCACCCCTCCACTTT,CASSGRTRGNSPLHF
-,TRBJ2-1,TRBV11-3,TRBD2,TGTGCCAGCAGCTTAGGGACTAGCGGGACGATCGAGCAGTTCTTC,CASSLGTSGTIEQFF
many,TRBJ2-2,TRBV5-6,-,TGTGCCAGCAGCTTGGGACCCGGGAGCGGTGACGGGGAGCTGTTTTTT,CASSLGPGSGDGELFF
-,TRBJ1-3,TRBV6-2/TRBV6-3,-,TGTGCCAGCAGAGGGGTCCCGTGGGACACCATATATTTT,CASRGVPWDTIYF
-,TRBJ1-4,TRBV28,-,TGTGCCAGCAGTTTCGAGACTGGGGGATGGGAAAAACTGTTTTTT,CASSFETGGWEKLFF
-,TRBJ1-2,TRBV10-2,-,TGCGCCAGCAGTGAGGATAAGTCTGAGTCCGCAATCTATGGCTACACCTTC,CASSEDKSESAIYGYTF
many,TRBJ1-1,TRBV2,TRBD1,TGTGCCAGCAGTGGGTCCCGGGACAGGGGCTTGAACACTGAAGCTTTCTTT,CASSGSRDRGLNTEAFF
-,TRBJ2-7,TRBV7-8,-,TGTGCCAGCGAGATCTCTTGGGGTCCCCGTTCCTACGAGCAGTACTTC,CASEISWGPRSYEQYF
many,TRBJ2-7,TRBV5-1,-,TGCGCCAGCAGCTTCGGGTTCGAGCAGTACTTC,CASSFGFEQYF
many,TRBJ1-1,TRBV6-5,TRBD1,TGTGCCAGCAAATCGACAGGGTGGGAGAACACTGAAGCTTTCTTT,CASKSTGWENTEAFF
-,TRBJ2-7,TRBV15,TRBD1,TGTGCCACCAGCAAAGACAGGGAAACCGGGGAGCAGTACTTC,CATSKDRETGEQYF
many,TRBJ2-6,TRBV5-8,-,TGTGCCAGCAGCGGAGTGCCAATTGGGGCCAACGTCCTGACTTTC,CASSGVPIGANVLTF
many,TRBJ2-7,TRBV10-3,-,TGTGCCATCAGCCGCCGGACAGTAGCCTACGAGCAGTACTTC,CAISRRTVAYEQYF
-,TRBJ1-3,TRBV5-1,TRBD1,TGCGCCAGCAGGGCGGACAGGTACTCTGGAAACACCATATATTTT,CASRADRYSGNTIYF
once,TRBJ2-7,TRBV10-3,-,TGTGCCATCAGTGAGTCAAAGGGACGACAGGGCGGGGACGAGCAGTACTTC,CAISESKGRQGGDEQYF
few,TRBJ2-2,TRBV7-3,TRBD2,TGTGCCAGCAGCCCAGGACTAGCGACGAACACCGGGGAGCTGTTTTTT,CASSPGLATNTGELFF
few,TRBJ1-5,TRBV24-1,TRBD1,TGTGCCACGACAGGGGGAGGGAATCAGCCCCAGCATTTT,CATTGGGNQPQHF